The 20 T cell receptor beta chains presented below share a single source sample, sequenced in a study of early T cells in non-severe SARS-CoV-2 infection. Each CDR3 protein is one row after TCRdb ran MiXCR on the 5' RACE reads. Of approximately 89,000 distinct CDR3 sequences listed, roughly 13% are singletons. Sequencing used whole blood. The receptors were sampled from an adult who was a healthcare worker with PCR-confirmed SARS-CoV-2 infection or an uninfected control (not recorded which).

The CDR3 bases are TGTGCCAGCAGTTCCCCAGGGGGGGACTCCTACGAGCAGTACTTC. As protein: CASSSPGGDSYEQYF. V usage is TRBV6-5 and J usage is TRBJ2-7; D is perhaps TRBD1 or TRBD2 (7 bases each). Looked up from germline, CDR1 is MNHEY and CDR2 is SVGAGI. CDR3 length: 15 amino acids. V was clipped by 4 bases and J by 0 bases, with 13 bases between them.

This clonotype was detected once. A read error may be the cause here, since a much bigger clone is one base away. The V call is TRBV11-3, the J call TRBJ2-7; 7 positions agree with TRBD2. Germline V gene data show CDR1 as SGHNT and CDR2 as YENEEA. The CDR3 has 15 residues. This CDR3 reads CTSRDQPASGYEQYF. CDR3 nucleotide sequence: TGTACCAGCAGGGACCAGCCAGCTAGCGGATACGAGCAGTACTTC. The whole variable domain, filled in from reference TRBV11-3 and TRBJ2-7, reads EAGVVQSPRYKIIEKKQPVAFWCNPISGHNTLYWYLQNLGQGPELLIRYENEEAVDDSQLPKDRFSAERLKGVDSTLKIQPAELGDSAVYLCTSRDQPASGYEQYFGPGTRLTVT.

In its sample, this clonotype was seen a few times. This chain joins TRBV6-2 or TRBV6-3 and TRBJ2-1; 11 bases are a match to TRBD1. V lost 0 bases to trimming and J lost 7 bases; unmatched junction nucleotides: 5. The CDR3 extends over 16 amino acids. CDR1 MNHEY and CDR2 SVGEGT come from the germline V gene. CDR3 nucleotides: TGTGCCAGCAGTTACTCCCGGACAGGGGGCATGAATGAGCAGTTCTTC. The encoded protein is CASSYSRTGGMNEQFF.

CDR3 amino acids: CATSDEPGQGSGANVLTF. The DNA of the CDR3 is TGTGCCACCAGTGATGAGCCGGGACAGGGTTCTGGGGCCAACGTCCTGACTTTC. The chain employs TRBV24-1 and TRBJ2-6; TRBD1 aligns across 9 bases. This CDR3 comprises 18 residues. After removal of 3 bases from V and 1 base from J, the junction contained 6 bases not matched to a gene. The germline V gene has CDR1 KGHDR and CDR2 SFDVKD.

This clonotype has a handful of counts. This chain links TRBV12-3 or TRBV12-4 with TRBJ1-2; D remains unclear. V shed 7 bases and J shed 3 bases, with 15 bases lying between them. The CDR3 contains 14 residues. The CDR3 loop is CASTPTGSYYGYTF. The DNA of the CDR3 is TGTGCCAGCACCCCGACCGGGAGCTACTATGGCTACACCTTC.

The table lists this clonotype with a count of one. The chain links TRBV7-3 to TRBJ2-7; 9 bases match TRBD2. Germline lookup yields CDR1 SGHTA and CDR2 FQGTGA. The J segment lost 7 bases and the V segment lost 1 base, leaving 8 bases of the junction unmatched. The CDR3 contains 15 residues. CDR3 DNA: TGTGCCAGCAGCTTAAGTTTTGCGGGAGGGGCGGAGCAGTACTTC. This encodes CASSLSFAGGAEQYF.

The genes are TRBV11-3 and TRBJ2-5; the D gene is possibly TRBD1 (6 bases). Germline CDR1 and CDR2: SGHNT and YENEEA. The CDR3 has 16 residues. Trimming cost V 2 bases and J 1 base, with 14 bases left between them. Here the CDR3 reads CASSLQGPRGQETQYF. The CDR3 DNA sequence: TGTGCCAGCAGCTTACAGGGGCCCCGGGGCCAAGAGACCCAGTACTTC.

This clonotype was seen a handful of times. This chain joins TRBV24-1 and TRBJ2-1; 12 positions agree with TRBD2. In germline, CDR1 is KGHDR, CDR2 SFDVKD. The CDR3 length is 14 residues. Losses at the gene ends were 4 bases for V and 9 bases for J; bases not matched to a gene: 3. The CDR3 DNA is TGTGCCACCAGTGACTGGACTAGCGGGATTGAGCAGTTCTTC. Its protein is CATSDWTSGIEQFF.

This chain joins TRBV7-8 and TRBJ2-3; 7 bases agree with TRBD1. V trimming: 0 bases; J trimming: 4 bases; junction bases outside the gene matches: 13. The germline V gene encodes CDR1 SGHVS and CDR2 FQNEAQ. This CDR3 is 18 amino acids long. DNA for the CDR3: TGTGCCAGCAGCTTAGCGCAGGGGACAGCAACGAGACCAGATACGCAGTATTTT. Amino acids: CASSLAQGTATRPDTQYF.

This clonotype was recorded many times. This chain uses TRBV6-1 with TRBJ2-7; D unresolved. CDR3 length: 17 amino acids. Germline lookup yields CDR1 MNHNS and CDR2 SASEGT. Trimming removed 1 base from V and 5 bases from J, with 21 bases in between. CDR3: CASSEVEGKFNVDEQYF. The CDR3 DNA reads TGTGCCAGCAGTGAAGTCGAAGGGAAATTCAACGTGGACGAGCAGTACTTC.

In this sample, this clonotype turned up a few times. This sequence joins TRBV20-1 and TRBJ2-1; 9 nucleotides agree with TRBD2. The germline V gene has CDR1 DFQATT and CDR2 SNEGSKA (reference sequence). The CDR3 has 14 amino acids. Trimming removed 3 bases from V and 4 bases from J; junction bases left unmatched: 4. CDR3 sequence reads: CSASAGGVYNEQFF. The DNA for the CDR3 is TGCAGTGCTAGTGCGGGGGGGGTATACAATGAGCAGTTCTTC.

The chain links TRBV12-3 or TRBV12-4 to TRBJ2-1, with TRBD1 identical over 8 bases. With V trimmed by 7 bases and J by 8 bases, 4 bases remained unmatched. There are 12 residues in the CDR3. The CDR3 reads CASTDRGHEQFF. As DNA, the CDR3 is TGTGCCAGCACCGACAGGGGCCATGAGCAGTTCTTC.

This clonotype was counted at least ten times. This chain connects TRBV4-1 to TRBJ2-7; D is perhaps TRBD2 (6 bases). V lost 3 bases to trimming and J lost 8 bases, with 20 bases between them. The CDR3 runs to 15 residues. Germline V gives CDR1 MGHRA, CDR2 YSYEKL. The CDR3 here is CASSQGVDYVWQQYF. The CDR3 region has the DNA TGCGCCAGCAGCCAGGGGGTGGACTATGTTTGGCAGCAGTACTTC.

This clonotype was observed at least ten times. This chain links TRBV11-2 with TRBJ2-6; D may be TRBD1 (6 bases). Trimming left V 6 bases short and J 0 bases short, with 6 bases between. The length of the CDR3 is 14 residues. Germline-derived CDR1 and CDR2 are SGHAT and FQNNGV. The CDR3 here is CASRDSSGANVLTF. CDR3 in DNA: TGTGCCAGCAGGGACAGCTCTGGGGCCAACGTCCTGACTTTC.

The chain has TRBV28 and TRBJ1-2, with D hard to call. The CDR3 covers 13 residues. V dropped 5 bases and J dropped 4 bases, with 11 bases sitting between them. The germline CDR1 and CDR2 sequences are MDHEN and SYDVKM. The DNA for the CDR3 is TGTGCCAGCAGTGAGGACGTATCCTATGGCTACACCTTC. Amino acid sequence: CASSEDVSYGYTF.

This clonotype was found a few times. CDR3 sequence: CSARAPVGVIYGYTF. The CDR3 region has the DNA TGCAGTGCTAGAGCCCCGGTAGGGGTTATCTATGGCTACACCTTC. The genes are TRBV20-1 and TRBJ1-2; perhaps TRBD1 as D (5 bases). V was shortened by 1 base and J by 4 bases, with 16 bases between the two germline ends. The CDR3 totals 15 residues. The germline CDR1 and CDR2 sequences are DFQATT and SNEGSKA (reference sequence).

By share of the sample, this clonotype is medium-sized. The rearrangement uses TRBV20-1 and TRBJ2-1; 12 bases fit TRBD2. V dropped 5 bases and J dropped 3; count of bases not matched to a gene: 2. Germline CDR1 is DFQATT and CDR2 is SNEGSKA (reference sequence). The CDR3 is 14 amino acids. In DNA form, the CDR3 reads TGCAGTGCTTCGGGACTAGCGGGCTACAATGAGCAGTTCTTC. Protein product: CSASGLAGYNEQFF.

The rearrangement uses TRBV5-6 and TRBJ2-1, with 10 bases matching TRBD1. The length of the CDR3 is 15 residues. Germline V gene lookup returns CDR1 SGHDT and CDR2 YYEEEE. The V and J ends lost 0 bases and 7 bases, in that order; junction bases with no gene match: 4. This CDR3 reads CASSLGQGARNEQFF. The DNA of the CDR3 is TGTGCCAGCAGCTTGGGACAGGGGGCGCGGAATGAGCAGTTCTTC.

Concerning this clonotype itself: This may come from a read error, since a much larger clone is one base off. The chain combines TRBV15 with TRBJ2-3; maybe TRBD2 (5 bases). CDR3 length equals 19 residues. Between the trimmed V and J ends, which lost 0 bases and 4 bases, there was a span of 23 bases. Germline CDR1 LNHNV, CDR2 YYDKDF (reference sequence). CDR3 in DNA: TGTGCCACCAGCAGAGAGGTCCCCGGGATAACCCCACCGCCAGATACGCAGTATTTT. It codes for CATSREVPGITPPPDTQYF.

This clonotype has a handful of counts. The gene calls are TRBV10-2 and TRBJ1-1; 9 bases agree with TRBD1. V shed 6 bases and J 7 bases; nucleotides not matched to a gene: 3. The CDR3 contains 12 residues. The germline V gene has CDR1 WSHSY and CDR2 SAAADI. The chain's CDR3 is CASSYRGLEAFF. Here the CDR3 DNA reads TGCGCCAGCAGCTACAGGGGGCTTGAAGCTTTCTTT.